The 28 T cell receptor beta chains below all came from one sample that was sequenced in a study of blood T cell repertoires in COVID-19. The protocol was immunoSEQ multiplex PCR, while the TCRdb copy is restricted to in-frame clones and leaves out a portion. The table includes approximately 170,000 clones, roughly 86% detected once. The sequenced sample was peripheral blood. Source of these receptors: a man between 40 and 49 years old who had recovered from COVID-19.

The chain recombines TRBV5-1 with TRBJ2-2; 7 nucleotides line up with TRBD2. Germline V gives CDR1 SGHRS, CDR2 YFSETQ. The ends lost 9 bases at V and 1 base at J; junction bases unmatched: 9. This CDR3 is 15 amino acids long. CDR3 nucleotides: TGCGCCACGACGCCAAGCGGGATGAACACCGGGGAGCTGTTTTTT. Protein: CATTPSGMNTGELFF.

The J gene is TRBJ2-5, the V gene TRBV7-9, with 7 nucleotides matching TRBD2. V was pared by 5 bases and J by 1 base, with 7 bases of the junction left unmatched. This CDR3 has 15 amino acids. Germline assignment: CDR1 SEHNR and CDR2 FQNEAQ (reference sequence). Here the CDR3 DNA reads TGTGCCAGCAGCCGGATAACTAGCGTCCAAGAGACCCAGTACTTC. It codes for CASSRITSVQETQYF.

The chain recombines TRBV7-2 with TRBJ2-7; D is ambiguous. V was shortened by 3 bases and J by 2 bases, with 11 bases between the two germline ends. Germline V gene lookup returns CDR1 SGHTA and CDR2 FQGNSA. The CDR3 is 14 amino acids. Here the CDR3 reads CASSFERSAYEQYF. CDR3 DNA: TGTGCCAGCAGCTTTGAGCGTTCTGCCTACGAGCAGTACTTC.

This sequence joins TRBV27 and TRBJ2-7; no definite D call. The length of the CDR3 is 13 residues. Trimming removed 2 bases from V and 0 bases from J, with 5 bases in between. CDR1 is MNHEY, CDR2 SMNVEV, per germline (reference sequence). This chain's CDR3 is CASSLGPSYEQYF. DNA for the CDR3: TGTGCCAGCAGTTTAGGGCCCTCCTACGAGCAGTACTTC.

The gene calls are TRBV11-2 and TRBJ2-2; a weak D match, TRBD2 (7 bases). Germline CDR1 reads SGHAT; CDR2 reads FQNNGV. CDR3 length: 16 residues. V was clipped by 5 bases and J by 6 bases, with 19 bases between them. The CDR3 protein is CASSRPGSGTSGELFF. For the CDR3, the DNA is TGTGCCAGCAGCCGCCCCGGCAGCGGGACATCCGGGGAGCTGTTTTTT.

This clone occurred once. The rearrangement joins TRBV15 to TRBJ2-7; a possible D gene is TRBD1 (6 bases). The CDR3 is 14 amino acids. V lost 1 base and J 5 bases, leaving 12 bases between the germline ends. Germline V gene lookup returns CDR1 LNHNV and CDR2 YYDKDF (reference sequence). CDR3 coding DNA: TGTGCCACCAGCAGAGTTCGGGACAAAAACGAGCAGTACTTC. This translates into CATSRVRDKNEQYF.

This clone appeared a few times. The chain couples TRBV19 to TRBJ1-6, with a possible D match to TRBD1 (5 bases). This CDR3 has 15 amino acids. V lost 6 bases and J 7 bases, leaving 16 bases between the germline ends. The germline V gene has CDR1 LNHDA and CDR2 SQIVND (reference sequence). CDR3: CASSLGAQANSPLHF. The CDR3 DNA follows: TGTGCCAGTAGCCTAGGGGCCCAGGCGAATTCACCCCTCCACTTT.

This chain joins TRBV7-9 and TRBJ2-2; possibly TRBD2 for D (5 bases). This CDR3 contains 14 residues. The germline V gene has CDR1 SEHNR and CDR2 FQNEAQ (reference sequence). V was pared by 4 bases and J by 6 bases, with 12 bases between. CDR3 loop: CASSSDSRAGELFF. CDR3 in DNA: TGTGCCAGCAGCTCGGACTCTAGGGCCGGGGAGCTGTTTTTT. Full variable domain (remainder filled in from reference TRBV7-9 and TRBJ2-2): DTGVSQNPRHKITKRGQNVTFRCDPISEHNRLYWYRQTLGQGPEFLTYFQNEAQLEKSRLLSDRFSAERPKGSFSTLEIQRTEQGDSAMYLCASSSDSRAGELFFGEGSRLTVL.

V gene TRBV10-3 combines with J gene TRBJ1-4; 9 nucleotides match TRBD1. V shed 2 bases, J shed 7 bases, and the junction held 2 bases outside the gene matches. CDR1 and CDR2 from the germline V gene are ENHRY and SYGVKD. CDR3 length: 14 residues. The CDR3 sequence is CAISEGGQGEKLFF. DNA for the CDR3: TGTGCCATCAGTGAGGGGGGACAGGGTGAAAAACTGTTTTTT.

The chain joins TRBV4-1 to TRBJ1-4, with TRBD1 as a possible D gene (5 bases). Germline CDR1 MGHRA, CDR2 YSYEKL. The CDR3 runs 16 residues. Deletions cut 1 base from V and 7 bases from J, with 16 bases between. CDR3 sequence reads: CASSQGYGGSAEKLFF. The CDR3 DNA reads TGCGCCAGCAGCCAAGGTTACGGGGGATCCGCTGAAAAACTGTTTTTT.

CDR3: CASKSPSGYGYTF. DNA of the CDR3: TGTGCCAGCAAGAGCCCCAGCGGCTATGGCTACACCTTC. The chain joins TRBV6-5 to TRBJ1-2; unclear D gene. V gave up 7 bases and J gave up 4 bases, with 13 bases separating them. CDR1 is MNHEY and CDR2 is SVGAGI in the germline V gene. The CDR3 runs 13 residues.

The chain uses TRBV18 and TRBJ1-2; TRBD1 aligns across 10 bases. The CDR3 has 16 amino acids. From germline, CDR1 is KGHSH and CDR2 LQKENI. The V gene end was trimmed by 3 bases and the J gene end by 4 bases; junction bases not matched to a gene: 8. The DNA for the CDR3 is TGTGCCAGCTCACCGGCCGGGACAGGGGTTACCTATGGCTACACCTTC. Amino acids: CASSPAGTGVTYGYTF.

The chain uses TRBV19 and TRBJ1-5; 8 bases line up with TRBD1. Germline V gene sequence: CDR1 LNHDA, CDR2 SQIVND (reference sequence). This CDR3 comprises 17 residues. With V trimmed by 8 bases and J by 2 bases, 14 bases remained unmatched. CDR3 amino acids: CASGQGNWLSGNQPQHF. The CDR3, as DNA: TGTGCCAGTGGACAGGGAAATTGGTTAAGCGGCAATCAGCCCCAGCATTTT.

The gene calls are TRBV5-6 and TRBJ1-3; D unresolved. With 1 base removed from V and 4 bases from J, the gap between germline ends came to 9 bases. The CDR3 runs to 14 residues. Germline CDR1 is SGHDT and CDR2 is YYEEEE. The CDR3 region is CASSLRTGGNTIYF. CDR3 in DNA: TGTGCCAGCAGCTTGCGGACGGGGGGAAACACCATATATTTT. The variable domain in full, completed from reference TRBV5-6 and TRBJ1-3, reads DAGVTQSPTHLIKTRGQQVTLRCSPKSGHDTVSWYQQALGQGPQFIFQYYEEEERQRGNFPDRFSGHQFPNYSSELNVNALLLGDSALYLCASSLRTGGNTIYFGEGSWLTVV.

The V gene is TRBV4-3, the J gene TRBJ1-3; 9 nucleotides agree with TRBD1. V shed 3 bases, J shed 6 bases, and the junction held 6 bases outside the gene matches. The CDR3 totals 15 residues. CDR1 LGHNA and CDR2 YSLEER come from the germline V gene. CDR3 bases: TGCGCCAGCAGCCAGGACAGGGGTTCTCCAAACACCATATATTTT. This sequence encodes CASSQDRGSPNTIYF.

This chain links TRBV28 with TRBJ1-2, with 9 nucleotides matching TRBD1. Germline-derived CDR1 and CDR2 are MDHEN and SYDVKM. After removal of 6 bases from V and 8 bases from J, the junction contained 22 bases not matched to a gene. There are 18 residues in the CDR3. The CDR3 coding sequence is TGTGCCAGCAGCGCGCCGGGACAGGGAGGCAGCAGGGGTTGGGGCTACACCTTC. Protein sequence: CASSAPGQGGSRGWGYTF.

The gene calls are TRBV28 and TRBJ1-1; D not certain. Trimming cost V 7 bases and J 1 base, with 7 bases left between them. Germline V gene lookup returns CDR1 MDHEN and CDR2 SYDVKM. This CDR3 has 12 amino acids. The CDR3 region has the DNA TGTGCCAGCACTCGACAGAACACTGAAGCTTTCTTT. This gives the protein CASTRQNTEAFF.

CDR3 sequence (DNA): TGTGCCAGAAGATCTAGGGGTGCCAATGAAAAACTGTTTTTT. Translation: CARRSRGANEKLFF. The V and J genes are TRBV6-5 and TRBJ1-4; perhaps TRBD1 as D (5 bases). CDR1 and CDR2 (germline): MNHEY, SVGAGI. This CDR3 contains 14 residues. The V and J ends lost 9 bases and 5 bases respectively, with 16 bases between them.

The CDR3 nucleotides are TGTGCCAGCAGCTTAGCAGCGGTCCAAGAGACCCAGTACTTC. It yields the protein CASSLAAVQETQYF. The rearrangement links TRBV7-9 to TRBJ2-5, with D possibly being TRBD2 (5 bases). The CDR3 spans 14 residues. Trimming cost V 0 bases and J 1 base, with 6 bases left between them. Germline assignment: CDR1 SEHNR and CDR2 FQNEAQ (reference sequence).

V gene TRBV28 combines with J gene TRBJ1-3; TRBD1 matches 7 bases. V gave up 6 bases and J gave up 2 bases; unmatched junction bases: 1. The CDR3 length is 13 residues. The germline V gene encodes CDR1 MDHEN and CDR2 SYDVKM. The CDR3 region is CASRTGAGNTIYF. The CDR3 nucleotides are TGTGCCAGCAGAACAGGGGCTGGAAACACCATATATTTT.

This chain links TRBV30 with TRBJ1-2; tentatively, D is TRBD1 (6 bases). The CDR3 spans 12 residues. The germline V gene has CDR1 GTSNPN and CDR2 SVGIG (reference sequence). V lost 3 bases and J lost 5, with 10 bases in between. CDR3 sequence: CAWRDSKYGYTF. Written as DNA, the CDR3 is TGTGCCTGGAGGGACAGCAAATATGGCTACACCTTC.

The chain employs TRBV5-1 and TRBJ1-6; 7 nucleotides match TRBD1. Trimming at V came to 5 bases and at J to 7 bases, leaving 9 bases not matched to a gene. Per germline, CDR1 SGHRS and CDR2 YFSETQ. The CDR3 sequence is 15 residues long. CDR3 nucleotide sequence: TGCGCCAGCAGTCTGTCAAGGGGGCGAAATTCACCCCTCCACTTT. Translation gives CASSLSRGRNSPLHF.

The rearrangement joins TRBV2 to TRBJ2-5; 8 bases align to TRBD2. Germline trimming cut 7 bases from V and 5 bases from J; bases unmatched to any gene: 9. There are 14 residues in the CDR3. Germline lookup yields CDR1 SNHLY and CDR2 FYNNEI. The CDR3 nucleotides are TGTGCCAGCACCCTGGGGACTAGTAAGGAGACCCAGTACTTC. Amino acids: CASTLGTSKETQYF.

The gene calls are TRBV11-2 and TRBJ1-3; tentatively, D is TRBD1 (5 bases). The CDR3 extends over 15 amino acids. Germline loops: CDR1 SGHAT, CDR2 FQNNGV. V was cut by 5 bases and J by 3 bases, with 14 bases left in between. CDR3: CASSPQDILGNTIYF. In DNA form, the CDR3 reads TGTGCCAGCAGCCCACAGGACATACTTGGAAACACCATATATTTT.

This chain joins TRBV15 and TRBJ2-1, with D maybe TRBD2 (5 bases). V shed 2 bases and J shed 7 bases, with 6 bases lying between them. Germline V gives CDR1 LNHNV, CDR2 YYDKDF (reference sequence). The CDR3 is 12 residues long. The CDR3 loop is CATSRLANEQFF. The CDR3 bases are TGTGCCACCAGCAGACTAGCTAATGAGCAGTTCTTC.

The CDR3 here is CASSQGLLYSAGNTIYF. The CDR3 DNA reads TGTGCCAGCAGCCAAGGACTCCTCTACTCTGCCGGAAACACCATATATTTT. The chain combines TRBV14 with TRBJ1-3; D gene ambiguous. CDR1 SGHDN and CDR2 FVKESK come from the germline V gene. This CDR3 is 17 amino acids long. V was shortened by 1 base and J by 4 bases, with 17 bases between the two germline ends. The full variable domain, its missing parts supplied by reference TRBV14 and TRBJ1-3, is EAGVTQFPSHSVIEKGQTVTLRCDPISGHDNLYWYRRVMGKEIKFLLHFVKESKQDESGMPNNRFLAERTGGTYSTLKVQPAELEDSGVYFCASSQGLLYSAGNTIYFGEGSWLTVV.

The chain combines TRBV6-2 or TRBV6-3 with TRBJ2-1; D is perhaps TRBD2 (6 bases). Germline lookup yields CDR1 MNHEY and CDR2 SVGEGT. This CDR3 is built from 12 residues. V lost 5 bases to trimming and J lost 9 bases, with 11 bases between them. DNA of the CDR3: TGTGCCAGCAGTCCCCGGCGGGGTGAGCAGTTCTTC. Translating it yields CASSPRRGEQFF.

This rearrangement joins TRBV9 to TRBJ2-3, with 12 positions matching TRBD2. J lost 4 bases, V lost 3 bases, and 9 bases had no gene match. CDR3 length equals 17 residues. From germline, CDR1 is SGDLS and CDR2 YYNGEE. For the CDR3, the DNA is TGTGCCAGCAGCGCCTCCCCCCTAGCGGGGGGGTCAGATACGCAGTATTTT. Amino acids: CASSASPLAGGSDTQYF.